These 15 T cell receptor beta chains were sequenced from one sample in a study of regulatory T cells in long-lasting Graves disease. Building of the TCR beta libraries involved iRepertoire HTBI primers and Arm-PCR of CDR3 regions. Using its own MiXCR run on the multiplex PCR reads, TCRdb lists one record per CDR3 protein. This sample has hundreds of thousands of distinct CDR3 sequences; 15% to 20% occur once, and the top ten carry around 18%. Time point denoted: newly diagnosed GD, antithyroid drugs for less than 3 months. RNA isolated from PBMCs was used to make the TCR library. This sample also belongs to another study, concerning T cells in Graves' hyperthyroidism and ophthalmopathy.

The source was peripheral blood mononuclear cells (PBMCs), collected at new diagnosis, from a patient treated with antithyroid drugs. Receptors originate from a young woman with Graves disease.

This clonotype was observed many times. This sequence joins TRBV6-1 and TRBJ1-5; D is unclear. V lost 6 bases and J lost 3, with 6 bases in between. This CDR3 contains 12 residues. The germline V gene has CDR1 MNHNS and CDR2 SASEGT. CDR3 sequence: CASSGVNQPQHF. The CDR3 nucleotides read TGTGCCAGCAGCGGGGTCAATCAGCCCCAGCATTTT.

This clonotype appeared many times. The chain's CDR3 is CASSVQETQYF. For the CDR3, the DNA is TGTGCCAGCAGTGTACAAGAGACCCAGTACTTC. The chain is built from TRBV2 and TRBJ2-5; D not resolved. CDR3 length: 11 residues. With 4 bases removed from V and 2 bases from J, the gap between germline ends came to 2 bases. CDR1 and CDR2 from the germline V gene are SNHLY and FYNNEI.

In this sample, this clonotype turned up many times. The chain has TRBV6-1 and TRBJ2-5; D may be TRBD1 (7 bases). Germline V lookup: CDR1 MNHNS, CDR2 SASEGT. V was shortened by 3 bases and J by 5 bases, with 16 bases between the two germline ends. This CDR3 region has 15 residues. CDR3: CASSDRAGGLETQYF. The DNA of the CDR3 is TGTGCCAGCAGTGATAGGGCAGGGGGGTTGGAGACCCAGTACTTC.

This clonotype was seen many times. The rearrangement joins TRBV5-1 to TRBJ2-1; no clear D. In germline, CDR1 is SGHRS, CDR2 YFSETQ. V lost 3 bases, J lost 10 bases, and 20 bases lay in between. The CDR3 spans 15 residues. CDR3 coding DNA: TGCGCCAGCAGCTCCGTCTGGGCTGGGGAAAACGAGCAGTTCTTC. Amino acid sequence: CASSSVWAGENEQFF.

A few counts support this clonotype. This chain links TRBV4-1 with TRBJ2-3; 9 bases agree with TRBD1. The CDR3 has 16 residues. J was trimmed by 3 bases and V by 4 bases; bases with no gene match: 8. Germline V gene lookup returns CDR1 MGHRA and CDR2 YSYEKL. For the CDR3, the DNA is TGCGCCAGCAGCCGAACCGGACAGGGGAATACAGATACGCAGTATTTT. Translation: CASSRTGQGNTDTQYF.

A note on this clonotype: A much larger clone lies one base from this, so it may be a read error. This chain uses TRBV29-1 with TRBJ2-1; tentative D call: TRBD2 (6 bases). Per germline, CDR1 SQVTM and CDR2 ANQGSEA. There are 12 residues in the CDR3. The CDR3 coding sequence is TGCGGCGTTGTCGGGGGAGTCAATGAGCAGTTCTTC. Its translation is CGVVGGVNEQFF.

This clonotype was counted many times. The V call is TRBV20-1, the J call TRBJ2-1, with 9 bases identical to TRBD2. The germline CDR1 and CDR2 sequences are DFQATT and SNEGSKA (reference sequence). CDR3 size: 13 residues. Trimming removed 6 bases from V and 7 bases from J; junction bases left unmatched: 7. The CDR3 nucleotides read TGCAGTGCCGGGGGTAGCGGGAGAAATGAGCAGTTCTTC. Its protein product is CSAGGSGRNEQFF.

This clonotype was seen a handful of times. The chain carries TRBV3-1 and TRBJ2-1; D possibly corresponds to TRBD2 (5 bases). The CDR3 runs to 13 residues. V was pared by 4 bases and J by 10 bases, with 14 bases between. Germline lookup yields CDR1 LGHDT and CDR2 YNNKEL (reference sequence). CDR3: CASSPTGIGEQFF. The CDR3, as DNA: TGTGCCAGCAGCCCTACGGGAATAGGAGAGCAGTTCTTC.

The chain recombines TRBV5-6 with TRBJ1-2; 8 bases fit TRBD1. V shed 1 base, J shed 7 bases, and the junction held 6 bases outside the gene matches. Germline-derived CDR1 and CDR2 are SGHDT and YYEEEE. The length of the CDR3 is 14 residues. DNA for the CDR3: TGTGCCAGCAGCTTGCCAGGGGGCTATGGTGGCTACACCTTC. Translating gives CASSLPGGYGGYTF.

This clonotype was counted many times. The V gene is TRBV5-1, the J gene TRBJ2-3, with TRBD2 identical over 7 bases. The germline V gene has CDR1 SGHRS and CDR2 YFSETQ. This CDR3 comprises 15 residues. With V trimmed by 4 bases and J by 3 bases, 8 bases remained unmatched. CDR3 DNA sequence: TGCGCCAGCAGCGCGTGGGGGACTACAACAGATACGCAGTATTTT. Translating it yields CASSAWGTTTDTQYF.

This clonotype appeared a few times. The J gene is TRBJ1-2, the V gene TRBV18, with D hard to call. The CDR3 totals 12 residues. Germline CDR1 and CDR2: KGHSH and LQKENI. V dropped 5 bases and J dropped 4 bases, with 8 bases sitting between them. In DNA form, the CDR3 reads TGTGCCAGCTCATCCCCTCTCTATGGCTACACCTTC. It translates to CASSSPLYGYTF.

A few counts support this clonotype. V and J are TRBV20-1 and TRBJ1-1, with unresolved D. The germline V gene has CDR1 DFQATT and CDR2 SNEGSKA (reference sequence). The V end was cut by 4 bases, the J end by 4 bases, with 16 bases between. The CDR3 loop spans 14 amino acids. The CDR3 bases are TGCAGTGCTAACAGAGAAGGAATTGTCACTGAAGCTTTCTTT. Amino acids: CSANREGIVTEAFF.

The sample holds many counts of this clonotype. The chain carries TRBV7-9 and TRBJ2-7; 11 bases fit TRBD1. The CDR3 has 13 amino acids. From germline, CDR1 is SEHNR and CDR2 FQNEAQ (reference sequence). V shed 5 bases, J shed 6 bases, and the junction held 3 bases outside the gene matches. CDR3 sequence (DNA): TGTGCCAGCAGCAGAGGGACAGGGGGCGAGCAGTACTTC. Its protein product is CASSRGTGGEQYF.

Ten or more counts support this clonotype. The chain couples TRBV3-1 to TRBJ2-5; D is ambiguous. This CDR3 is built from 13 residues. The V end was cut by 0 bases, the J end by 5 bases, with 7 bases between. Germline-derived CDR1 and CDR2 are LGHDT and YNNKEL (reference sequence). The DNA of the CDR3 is TGTGCCAGCAGCCAAGATCTTGTTGAGACCCAGTACTTC. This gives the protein CASSQDLVETQYF.

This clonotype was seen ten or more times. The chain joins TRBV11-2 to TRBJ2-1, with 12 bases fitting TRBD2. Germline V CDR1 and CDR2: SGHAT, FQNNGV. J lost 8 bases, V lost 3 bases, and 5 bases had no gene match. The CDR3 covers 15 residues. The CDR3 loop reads CASSFLAGGPDEQFF. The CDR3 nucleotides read TGTGCCAGCAGCTTCCTAGCGGGAGGGCCCGATGAGCAGTTCTTC.